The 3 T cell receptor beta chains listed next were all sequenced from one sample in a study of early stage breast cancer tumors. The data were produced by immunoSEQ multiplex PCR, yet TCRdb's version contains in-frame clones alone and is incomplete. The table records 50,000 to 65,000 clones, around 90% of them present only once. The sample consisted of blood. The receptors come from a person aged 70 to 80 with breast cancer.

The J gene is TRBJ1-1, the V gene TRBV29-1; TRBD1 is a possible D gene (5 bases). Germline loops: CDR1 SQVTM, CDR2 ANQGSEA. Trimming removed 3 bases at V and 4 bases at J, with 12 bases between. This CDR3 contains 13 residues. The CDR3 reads CSVDTGPGTEAFF. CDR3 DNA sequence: TGCAGCGTTGATACAGGCCCGGGCACTGAAGCTTTCTTT.

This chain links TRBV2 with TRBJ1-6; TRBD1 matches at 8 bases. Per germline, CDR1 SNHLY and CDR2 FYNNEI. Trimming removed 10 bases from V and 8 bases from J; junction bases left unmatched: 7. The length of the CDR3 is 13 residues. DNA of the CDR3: TGTGCCACCTCGGACAGGGAATATTCACCCCTCCACTTT. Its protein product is CATSDREYSPLHF.

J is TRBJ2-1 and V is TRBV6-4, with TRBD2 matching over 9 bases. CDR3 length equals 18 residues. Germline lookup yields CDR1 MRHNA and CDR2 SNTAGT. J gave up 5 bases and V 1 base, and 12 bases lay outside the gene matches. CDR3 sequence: CASSDLGASGKVDNEQFF. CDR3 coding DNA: TGTGCCAGCAGTGACTTGGGGGCTAGCGGGAAGGTCGACAATGAGCAGTTCTTC.